This TCR beta chain was obtained from a study of shared clonotypes between healthy human individuals. Germline V gives CDR1 SGHVS, CDR2 FQNEAQ. V gave up 3 bases and J gave up 1 base, with 4 bases separating them. The CDR3 spans 13 residues. Study observations and caveats: Sorted-subset sequencing, rarefaction showed, was incomplete despite large depth. Clonotype sharing among the donors was expected to vary with sequencing depth.

On this clone itself: Its specificity is not known.

How the authors handled the data: Filtering differed since immunoSEQ provided only junctions, with no quality scores. Sequencing used immunoSEQ multiplex PCR; TCRdb keeps in-frame clones, though not all of them. That table furnishes V, J and clone size, whereas the DNA furnished D and trimming. The repertoire consists of under 650,000 clones, with 96% occurring once and the leading ten covering 0.06%. The J gene is TRBJ1-3, the V gene TRBV7-8; no clear D gene. Sequencing was carried out using naive CD4+ T cells sorted from blood. Subset given: CD45RA+ positively selected. This clonotype was sampled from a woman aged 25 to 39 in good health. The DNA of the CDR3 is TGTGCCAGCAGCTTGCGATCTGGAAACACCATATATTTT. Residues: CASSLRSGNTIYF. Full variable domain (rest looked up from reference TRBV7-8 and TRBJ1-3): GAGVSQSPRYKVAKRGQDVALRCDPISGHVSLFWYQQALGQGPEFLTYFQNEAQLDKSGLPSDRFFAERPEGSVSTLKIQRTQQEDSAVYLCASSLRSGNTIYFGEGSWLTVV.